This T cell receptor beta chain was identified in a study of blood T cells in healthy people across ages. Across the whole study: Per two T cells, about one barcoded beta molecule was captured through template switching.

Donation came from healthy Caucasian individuals in Russia who were aged roughly 6 to 95. Primed by a sample-barcoded 5' primer and a J-beta primer mix, a second PCR proceeded for about 6 to 11 cycles. TCRdb recomputed calls from the 5' RACE reads with MiXCR, one row per CDR3 protein. The sample has hundreds of thousands of distinct CDR3 sequences; roughly 47% are singletons. CDR3 length: 13 amino acids. Germline V gene data show CDR1 as MGHDK and CDR2 as SYGVNS. Material: blood. The receptor's source is a woman aged 55-69 years in good health. This chain uses TRBV25-1 with TRBJ2-5; D is perhaps TRBD1 or TRBD2 (5 bases each). Near its end, the DNA agrees better with TRBJ2-7, so the J call may be wrong. The CDR3 region is CASSEVGGYEQYF. Here the CDR3 DNA reads TGTGCCAGCAGTGAAGTTGGGGGTTACGAGCAGTACTTC.